At least ten counts were recorded for the clone carrying this TCR beta chain. No antigen is known for it. The CDR3 runs 13 residues. V was trimmed by 6 bases and J by 7 bases, leaving 12 bases between them. This specimen belongs to a study of CD8 T cells in ankylosing spondylitis. Notes on the study in general: Disease-linked clones bore a CD8+ phenotype, appearing relatively rarely in peripheral blood. Seemingly distinctive of ankylosing spondylitis blood was a TCR beta motif formed by eight highly homologous variants.

In TCRdb, the 5' RACE reads were re-called with MiXCR into one record per CDR3 protein. The table lists approximately 300,000 distinct CDR3 sequences, 20% of them singletons, with around 8% in the top ten. Sequenced input: blood, either unsorted or a sorted T cell fraction (not recorded which). This clonotype was obtained from a male donor with ankylosing spondylitis or in good health (not recorded which). The chain couples TRBV12-3 or TRBV12-4 to TRBJ2-2; maybe TRBD1 (5 bases). CDR3 sequence: CASSPQGGGELFF. The CDR3 nucleotides read TGTGCCAGCAGCCCCCAGGGCGGCGGGGAGCTGTTTTTT.